Sequencing of this TCR beta chain was carried out in a study of OX40 agonist ivuxolimab in advanced cancers. Regarding the study in general: The costimulatory receptor OX40 (CD134) was targeted by ivuxolimab, a fully human IgG2 agonistic monoclonal antibody. Intravenous ivuxolimab was administered to patients every 2 weeks at six dose levels: 0.01, 0.1, 0.3, 1.5, 3 and 10 mg/kg. Of the 50 to 55 patients in dose escalation, some 19 had hepatocellular carcinoma, about 15 had melanoma, 9 had renal cell carcinoma and 9 had head and neck cancer. In the dose-escalation cohort, 82.7% of patients were male, and the mean age was approximately 55 years, with a range of about 23 to 85. Patients were allowed to have had prior anti-PD-1, anti-PD-L1 or anti-CTLA-4 therapy, and more than 35% of the dose-escalation patients had been treated with checkpoint inhibitors. Partial responses occurred in three dose-escalation patients: two with cutaneous melanoma and one with hepatocellular carcinoma. The purpose of peripheral TCRbeta sequencing was to test whether ivuxolimab changed TCR sequence diversity and led to clonal T-cell expansion. The monotherapy dose-escalation portion (N ≈ 56 patients) of the phase I ivuxolimab trial is reported in the paper.

Patients with a history of autoimmune disease or receiving systemic immunosuppression were excluded from the trial. Peripheral blood for TCR sequencing was collected from all dose cohorts at baseline, on cycle 4 day 1, and on cycle 7 day 1. The samples were taken from a phase I, first-in-human, multicenter, open-label dose-escalation trial of ivuxolimab. Adults with locally advanced or metastatic head and neck squamous cell, hepatocellular, melanoma or renal cell carcinoma were enrolled in the trial. Before TCR sequencing, CD4+ T cells and CD8+ T cells were sorted from peripheral blood as separate populations. Study-level results and caveats: In the 0.1-3.0 mg/kg groups, partial responders were among the patients with the lowest normalized peripheral clonal expansion, particularly in CD8+ T cells. The antigen specificity of the clonally expanded peripheral T cells was not determined. Clonal expansion of both CD4+ and CD8+ blood T cells was observed from baseline to week 6 at doses 0.1 to 3.0 mg/kg. After ivuxolimab, CD8+ T cells had more expanded clones than CD4+ T cells on average. Low levels of normalized T-cell clonal expansion were also shown by some nonresponding patients.

For sequencing of the TCRbeta CDR3 region, genomic DNA was extracted from the sorted cells. The immunoSEQ Assay was used for sequencing of TCRbeta CDR3 regions. TCRdb took over this immuneACCESS table, retaining in-frame rearrangements with V and J assigned. Such tables are incomplete; in checked studies, under half of the missing clones stem from an unresolved V gene, and the remainder is unexplained. This sample comprises roughly 45,000 clones, 60% to 80% of them detected only once. The ten largest clones capture over 6.5% of the sample. This clone has only a few counts. The antigen this receptor binds is unknown. No base quality values were provided; no much bigger clone lies one nucleotide off. The sample holds other DNA sequences that translate to the same CDR3. At the junction V is shortened by 0 bases and J by 3 bases; bases outside the gene matches: 2. The CDR3 covers 14 residues, taking in both the cysteine and the phenylalanine. Only CDR3 DNA is held: 42 bases, read in frame from base 1. CDR1 and CDR2 are drawn from the germline V gene: SGDLS, YYNGEE.

The clonotype originates from an adult with an advanced solid tumor such as melanoma, head and neck, liver or kidney cancer. Sequences were derived from CD4+ or CD8+ T cells sorted from blood, sampled in a trial of the OX40 agonist ivuxolimab. The chain is made from TRBV9 and TRBJ2-7; TRBD2 matches 8 bases in the middle. Here is the DNA: TGTGCCAGCAGCGTAGGGGCGGGAGGCTACGAGCAGTACTTC. Its translation reads: CASSVGAGGYEQYF.